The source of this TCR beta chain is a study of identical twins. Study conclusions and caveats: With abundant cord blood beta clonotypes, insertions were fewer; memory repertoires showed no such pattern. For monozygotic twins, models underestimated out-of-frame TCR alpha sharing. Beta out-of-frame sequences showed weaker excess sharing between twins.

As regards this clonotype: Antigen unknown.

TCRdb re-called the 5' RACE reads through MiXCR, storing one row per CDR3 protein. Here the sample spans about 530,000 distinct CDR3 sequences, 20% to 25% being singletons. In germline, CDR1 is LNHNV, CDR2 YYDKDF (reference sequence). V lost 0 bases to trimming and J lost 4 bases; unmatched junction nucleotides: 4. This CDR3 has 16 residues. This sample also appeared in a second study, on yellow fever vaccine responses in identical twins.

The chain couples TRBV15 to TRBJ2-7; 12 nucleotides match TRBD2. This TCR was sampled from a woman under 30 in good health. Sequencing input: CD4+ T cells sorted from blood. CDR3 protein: CATSRDGLAGSYEQYF. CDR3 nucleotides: TGTGCCACCAGCAGAGACGGACTAGCGGGGTCTTACGAGCAGTACTTC.